This T cell receptor beta chain was sequenced during a study of T cell responses to AZD1222 COVID-19 vaccine. Turning to the study itself: Analysis merged second doses at about 4 or about 12 weeks.

Notes on the study in general: Donors were largely white British and mainly female; clonal diversity was possibly underestimated. Increased Spike-specific TCR breadth and depth were observed after two AZD1222 doses. Per reports, nearly half of all spike-specific TCRs target regions that are unmutated in variants.

The assay was immunoSEQ multiplex PCR, and TCRdb's table has in-frame clones only and misses some. The repertoire holds approximately 90,000 clones, around 85% seen once, with 7% in the top ten. Of note for this clone: No antigen is known for it.

The J segment lost 2 bases and the V segment lost 6 bases, leaving 4 bases of the junction unmatched. Looked up from germline, CDR1 is MNHEY and CDR2 is SVGAGI. The length of the CDR3 is 14 residues. The gene calls are TRBV6-5 and TRBJ1-5, with 7 bases lining up with TRBD1. The specimen was peripheral blood, collected on day 0 of AZD1222 vaccination. The TCR sequence derives from an adult in good health. CDR3 loop: CASRDDRGNQPQHF. In nucleotides, the CDR3 is TGTGCCAGCAGAGATGACAGGGGCAATCAGCCCCAGCATTTT.